Listed below are T cell receptor beta chains from one sample, sequenced in a study of T-cell reconstitution after alpha-beta-depleted transplantation in children. TCRdb analysed the PCR reads with MiXCR anew, one entry per CDR3 protein. This table has 150,000 to 250,000 distinct CDR3 sequences, roughly 6.3% appearing once. The input for sequencing was PBMCs, taken before TCRalphabeta/CD19-depleted stem cell transplant. These receptors came from a girl in the first two years of life with combined immunodeficiency, due to receive a stem cell transplant. CDR3s include the opening cysteine and the closing phenylalanine or tryptophan. Fields, in order: J gene, D gene, clone size, V gene, CDR3 DNA, CDR3 protein. A D gene is named only where the DNA matches it firmly. The listing skips clone size in some rows; elsewhere it reads once, few, many or a size class.

J: TRBJ2-7; D: NA; size: few; V: TRBV11-2; DNA: TGTGCCAGCAGCTTTCCGGGCAGGGCTTACGAGCAGTACTTC; CDR3: CASSFPGRAYEQYF
J: TRBJ2-1; D: NA; size: many; V: TRBV9; DNA: TGTGCCAGCAGCCCATGGGACTCCAACAATGAGCAGTTCTTC; CDR3: CASSPWDSNNEQFF
J: TRBJ2-1; D: TRBD2; size: many; V: TRBV20-1; DNA: TGCAGTGCTAGAGATGACAGACTAGCGGACTACAATGAGCAGTTCTTC; CDR3: CSARDDRLADYNEQFF
J: TRBJ2-2; D: NA; size: many; V: TRBV9; DNA: TGTGCCAGCAGCGTTACAAACGCGTACACCGGGGAGCTGTTTTTT; CDR3: CASSVTNAYTGELFF
J: TRBJ2-2; D: NA; size: many; V: TRBV7-2; DNA: TGTGCCAGCAGCTGGAGGGTCGTCATGGCCGGGGAGCTGTTTTTT; CDR3: CASSWRVVMAGELFF
J: TRBJ2-7; D: NA; size: many; V: TRBV12-3/TRBV12-4; DNA: TGTGCCAGCAGTTTAGTAGGTAGCCGCGAGCAGTACTTC; CDR3: CASSLVGSREQYF
J: TRBJ2-7; D: TRBD1; size: many; V: TRBV7-2; DNA: TGTGCCAGCAGCTTACTCACAGGGGTTGACTACGAGCAGTACTTC; CDR3: CASSLLTGVDYEQYF
J: TRBJ2-1; D: TRBD2; size: many; V: TRBV7-3; DNA: TGTGCCAGCAGCCCGACTAGCTCAAAAAGCGGTGAGCAGTTCTTC; CDR3: CASSPTSSKSGEQFF
J: TRBJ2-5; D: NA; size: many; V: TRBV3-1; DNA: TGTGCCAGCAGCCAGGGACAAGAGACCCAGTACTTC; CDR3: CASSQGQETQYF
J: TRBJ1-2; D: NA; size: many; V: TRBV5-1; DNA: TGCGCCAGCAGCCTTGACCTTCACTATGGCTACACCTTC; CDR3: CASSLDLHYGYTF
J: TRBJ1-1; D: TRBD1; size: NA; V: TRBV20-1; DNA: TGCAGTGCTAGGAGTTACGACACAGGGGAGAGCACTGAAGCTTTCTTT; CDR3: CSARSYDTGESTEAFF
J: TRBJ2-7; D: TRBD1; size: many; V: TRBV6-5; DNA: TGTGCCAGCAGCTTCACCGGGACAGTATCCTACGAGCAGTACTTC; CDR3: CASSFTGTVSYEQYF
J: TRBJ1-1; D: NA; size: many; V: TRBV6-5; DNA: TGTGCCAGCAGTTACGGGATCGAAGCTTTCTTT; CDR3: CASSYGIEAFF
J: TRBJ2-7; D: NA; size: many; V: TRBV6-2/TRBV6-3; DNA: TGTGCCAGCAGGATTCACCCCTACGAGCAGTACTTC; CDR3: CASRIHPYEQYF
J: TRBJ1-4; D: NA; size: few; V: TRBV6-5; DNA: TGTGCCAGCAGTTACTTCCCGATCCGGAGAAATGAAAAACTGTTTTTT; CDR3: CASSYFPIRRNEKLFF
J: TRBJ2-7; D: TRBD1; size: NA; V: TRBV28; DNA: TGTGCCAGCAGTCCCCCGGACAGGGGTATCGCGGAGCAGTACTTC; CDR3: CASSPPDRGIAEQYF
J: TRBJ1-1; D: NA; size: few; V: TRBV12-3/TRBV12-4; DNA: TGTGCCAGCAGTTTAGCGCGAGTGAACACTGAAGCTTTCTTT; CDR3: CASSLARVNTEAFF
J: TRBJ2-5; D: NA; size: many; V: TRBV28; DNA: TGTGCCAGCAGTTTCCCTGGGGCGGGGAAGACCCAGTACTTC; CDR3: CASSFPGAGKTQYF
J: TRBJ2-5; D: TRBD2; size: many; V: TRBV3-1; DNA: TGTGCCAGCAGCCATCCAACTAGCGGTAAACAGGAGACCCAGTACTTC; CDR3: CASSHPTSGKQETQYF
J: TRBJ2-1; D: TRBD2; size: NA; V: TRBV19; DNA: TGTGCCAGTAGTTGGTTCAGCGGGAGGATCGATGAGCAGTTCTTC; CDR3: CASSWFSGRIDEQFF
J: TRBJ2-7; D: TRBD2; size: NA; V: TRBV28; DNA: TGTGCCAGCAGTTCCTACCAAGCGGGAGTATCCCTCGAGCAGTACTTC; CDR3: CASSSYQAGVSLEQYF
J: TRBJ2-7; D: TRBD1; size: many; V: TRBV7-6; DNA: TGTGCCAGCAGCCGGACAGGGAACGAGCAGTACTTC; CDR3: CASSRTGNEQYF
J: TRBJ2-7; D: NA; size: NA; V: TRBV15; DNA: TGTGCCACCAGCAGAGATCGGGGCTACGAGCAGTACTTC; CDR3: CATSRDRGYEQYF
J: TRBJ1-6; D: NA; size: NA; V: TRBV12-3/TRBV12-4; DNA: TGTGCCAGCAGTCCTTCGCTGCAACCTTCACCCCTCCACTTT; CDR3: CASSPSLQPSPLHF
J: TRBJ2-7; D: TRBD2; size: many; V: TRBV27; DNA: TGTGCCAGCAGTTTTAGTAGCGGGAGCTACTACGAGCAGTACTTC; CDR3: CASSFSSGSYYEQYF
J: TRBJ2-6; D: NA; size: NA; V: TRBV12-3/TRBV12-4; DNA: TGTGCCAGCAGGTTATTCCGCCTTGGGGCCAACGTCCTGACTTTC; CDR3: CASRLFRLGANVLTF
J: TRBJ2-7; D: NA; size: NA; V: TRBV7-9; DNA: TGTGCCAGCAGCTTAGTAGAGAGCTCCTACGAGCAGTACTTC; CDR3: CASSLVESSYEQYF
J: TRBJ2-1; D: NA; size: many; V: TRBV6-2/TRBV6-3; DNA: TGTGCCAGCAGTTGGGGGGCTAGTGAGCAGTTCTTC; CDR3: CASSWGASEQFF
J: TRBJ2-5; D: TRBD2; size: many; V: TRBV20-1; DNA: TGCAGTGTAGTCAGGACTAGCGGTTTCCTTGAGGCCCAGTACTTC; CDR3: CSVVRTSGFLEAQYF
J: TRBJ2-2; D: TRBD1; size: many; V: TRBV5-1; DNA: TGCGCCAGCAGCTGGACAGGGGGTCCTAACACCGGGGAGCTGTTTTTT; CDR3: CASSWTGGPNTGELFF
J: TRBJ2-3; D: NA; size: many; V: TRBV29-1; DNA: TGCAGCGTTGGTGAGGGGGGCACAGATACGCAGTATTTT; CDR3: CSVGEGGTDTQYF
J: TRBJ1-3; D: NA; size: many; V: TRBV7-2; DNA: TGTGCCAGCAGCTTTGCTGCAGTCCCTGGAAACACCATATATTTT; CDR3: CASSFAAVPGNTIYF
J: TRBJ2-1; D: NA; size: many; V: TRBV20-1; DNA: TGCAGTGCCGTTAGGTCCGACTTCTACAATGAGCAGTTCTTC; CDR3: CSAVRSDFYNEQFF
J: TRBJ2-3; D: NA; size: many; V: TRBV5-4; DNA: TGTGCCAGCCTCGACTCCGCGGGCTCAGATACGCAGTATTTT; CDR3: CASLDSAGSDTQYF
J: TRBJ2-3; D: TRBD2; size: many; V: TRBV28; DNA: TGTGCCAGCAGTTTCTTACGGGAGGAGCCGGATACGCAGTATTTT; CDR3: CASSFLREEPDTQYF
J: TRBJ1-3; D: NA; size: few; V: TRBV2; DNA: TGTGCCAGCAGATATCGACAGCTTGCTCTCTCTGGAAACACCATATATTTT; CDR3: CASRYRQLALSGNTIYF
J: TRBJ1-1; D: NA; size: many; V: TRBV21-1; DNA: TGTGCCAGCCCAATTCACACTGAAGCTTTCTTT; CDR3: CASPIHTEAFF
J: TRBJ2-7; D: NA; size: many; V: TRBV29-1; DNA: TGCAGCGTTGAAGATCGATTGGGGACCCACTACGAGCAGTACTTC; CDR3: CSVEDRLGTHYEQYF
J: TRBJ2-7; D: NA; size: many; V: TRBV7-2; DNA: TGTGCCAGCAGCTTCGGAGGGAACGCCTACGAGCAGTACTTC; CDR3: CASSFGGNAYEQYF
J: TRBJ2-7; D: TRBD1; size: many; V: TRBV7-6; DNA: TGTGCCAGCAGCTACCGGGACAGGTCCTACGAGCAGTACTTC; CDR3: CASSYRDRSYEQYF